A selection of T cell receptor beta chains follows, all from one sample in a study of T cell responses to AZD1222 COVID-19 vaccine. Profiling relied on immunoSEQ multiplex PCR, and the TCRdb table lists in-frame clones only, not all of them. This sample carries about 84,000 clones, 70% to 90% of them seen once, and the ten largest clones take around 1.5%. Source: peripheral blood, taken on day 0 of AZD1222 vaccination. Receptor source: an adult in good health. Each CDR3 is given with its conserved first and last residue. Each record gives: D gene, clone size, J gene, V gene, CDR3 protein, CDR3 DNA. D genes are given only for firm matches. Expanded clones are given a class, and other clones once, few, many or no size at all.

-,few,TRBJ2-7,TRBV30,CAWANDYEQYF,TGTGCCTGGGCCAACGACTACGAGCAGTACTTC
-,-,TRBJ2-4,TRBV12-3/TRBV12-4,CASSLAKNIQYF,TGTGCCAGCAGTTTAGCCAAAAACATTCAGTACTTC
TRBD2,-,TRBJ2-2,TRBV7-2,CASSRAGDTGELFF,TGTGCCAGCAGCCGCGCGGGAGACACCGGGGAGCTGTTTTTT
-,-,TRBJ2-7,TRBV14,CASSPESYTSRYF,TGTGCCAGCAGCCCAGAGTCCTACACATCCCGGTACTTC
-,-,TRBJ1-2,TRBV5-4,CASSLMVASNQGSYGYTF,TGTGCCAGCAGCTTAATGGTGGCCTCTAATCAGGGGTCCTATGGCTACACCTTC
TRBD1,once,TRBJ2-1,TRBV11-3,CASSLGGTAANNEQFF,TGTGCCAGCAGCTTAGGTGGGACAGCGGCCAACAATGAGCAGTTCTTC
TRBD1,-,TRBJ1-5,TRBV6-5,CASSGDRGGRPQHF,TGTGCCAGCAGCGGTGACAGGGGAGGTAGGCCCCAGCATTTT
-,-,TRBJ2-7,TRBV6-5,CASSYATGLTYEQYF,TGTGCCAGCAGTTACGCGACAGGCCTCACCTACGAGCAGTACTTC
TRBD1,-,TRBJ1-5,TRBV3-1/TRBV3-2,CASSQADRPEQPQHF,TGTGCCAGCAGCCAAGCGGACAGGCCAGAACAGCCCCAGCATTTT
-,-,TRBJ1-1,TRBV18,CASYRDMNTEAFF,TGTGCCAGCTACCGAGACATGAACACTGAAGCTTTCTTT
-,once,TRBJ2-7,TRBV2,CASTASRTDLGEQYF,TGTGCCAGCACCGCATCCAGGACGGACCTGGGGGAGCAGTACTTC
TRBD1,once,TRBJ2-3,TRBV7-9,CASSLTGQILTDTQYF,TGTGCCAGCAGCTTAACGGGACAGATCCTCACAGATACGCAGTATTTT
TRBD2,-,TRBJ2-7,TRBV12-5,CASGLVVVTSGGRGLMGEQYF,TGTGCTAGTGGTTTGGTAGTCGTAACTAGCGGGGGGCGAGGTTTGATGGGAGAGCAGTACTTC
-,once,TRBJ1-2,TRBV25-1,CASSKTGPGGYTF,TGTGCCAGCAGTAAGACAGGCCCGGGGGGCTACACCTTC